This T cell receptor (beta chain) was identified in a study of tumor-infiltrating lymphocytes in primary liver carcinoma. Alongside blood RNA obtained from unsorted whole blood, germline DNA was also extracted. Regarding this clonotype: A much larger clone lies a single base off, so this may be a read error.

A constant-region primer primed TCR beta cDNA synthesis from roughly 510 ng of total RNA. It was through three nested multiplex PCR rounds of slightly modified ARM-PCR that TCR beta libraries arose. Investigators reported that the first two PCR rounds, at approximately 11 cycles each, used TRBV1-TRBV30 forward primers with a C-beta reverse primer. TCRdb re-derived calls from the multiplex PCR reads in MiXCR, one entry per CDR3 protein. The data show fewer than 400,000 distinct CDR3 sequences, roughly two thirds seen once. Looked up from germline, CDR1 is LGHNA and CDR2 is YNFKEQ. V was cut by 0 bases and J by 8 bases, with 10 bases left in between. This CDR3 is built from 14 residues.

The sequenced sample consisted of peripheral blood. The chain carries TRBV4-2 and TRBJ1-4; possibly TRBD1 for D (5 bases). This clonotype was obtained from a man between 35 and 55 years old with primary liver carcinoma and hepatitis B virus infection. The CDR3, as DNA: TGTGCCAGCAGCCAAGACGACAGCGGAGAAAAACTGTTTTTT. Residues: CASSQDDSGEKLFF.